A selection of T cell receptor beta chains follows, all from one sample in a study of blood T cell repertoires in COVID-19. Measured with immunoSEQ multiplex PCR; TCRdb has only the in-frame clones, and not every one. This sample has about 360,000 clones; about 86% occur once, and the top ten carry roughly 7.2%. The sample taken for sequencing was peripheral blood. The receptors derive from a woman aged 60-75 years with COVID-19, enrolled during active disease. Each CDR3 is given with its conserved first and last residue. The D gene is left open where the match is weak. Some rows have no size entry. The others give once, few or many, or a class for an expanded clone.

CDR3	DNA	V	J	length	D	size
CASSGTVNSYNSPLHF	TGTGCCAGCAGCGGGACAGTCAACTCCTATAATTCACCCCTCCACTTT	TRBV7-9	TRBJ1-6	16	TRBD1	NA
CAIATGREQYF	TGTGCCATCGCGACAGGGCGCGAGCAGTACTTC	TRBV10-3	TRBJ2-7	11	TRBD1	NA
CASIGSGDYNEQFF	TGTGCCAGCATCGGCAGCGGGGACTACAATGAGCAGTTCTTC	TRBV6-4	TRBJ2-1	14	TRBD2	NA
CAITQRAGANTGELFF	TGTGCCATCACACAGCGGGCGGGGGCGAACACCGGGGAGCTGTTTTTT	TRBV2	TRBJ2-2	16	TRBD2	NA
CASSLVPPGQGYQETQYF	TGTGCCAGCAGCTTAGTACCTCCGGGACAGGGTTACCAAGAGACCCAGTACTTC	TRBV7-8	TRBJ2-5	18	TRBD1	NA
CASSQNTEAFF	TGTGCCAGCAGCCAAAACACTGAAGCTTTCTTT	TRBV11-1	TRBJ1-1	11	NA	NA
CATSLQAVNTGELFF	TGTGCCACCTCCCTTCAGGCTGTGAACACCGGGGAGCTGTTTTTT	TRBV6-6	TRBJ2-2	15	NA	NA
CAWSSSLNQPQHF	TGTGCCTGGAGTTCCTCACTTAATCAGCCCCAGCATTTT	TRBV30	TRBJ1-5	13	NA	NA
CASMSGGGRLEQFF	TGTGCCAGCATGTCCGGCGGGGGACGGCTTGAGCAGTTCTTC	TRBV27	TRBJ2-1	14	TRBD2	NA
CASSLRQGAGYGYTF	TGTGCCAGCAGCCTAAGACAGGGGGCAGGCTATGGCTACACCTTC	TRBV7-8	TRBJ1-2	15	TRBD1	once
CASSSDRATSWGYTF	TGCGCCAGCAGCTCCGACAGGGCAACCTCCTGGGGCTACACCTTC	TRBV5-1	TRBJ1-2	15	TRBD1	NA
CASSALGPTQYF	TGTGCCAGCAGCGCGCTGGGGCCGACCCAGTACTTC	TRBV9	TRBJ2-5	12	NA	NA
CASSLPHNTEAFF	TGCGCCAGCAGCTTGCCCCATAACACTGAAGCTTTCTTT	TRBV5-1	TRBJ1-1	13	NA	once
CSVALADTQYF	TGCAGCGTCGCCCTAGCAGATACGCAGTATTTT	TRBV29-1	TRBJ2-3	11	NA	once
CASSPGRGSDEQFF	TGTGCCAGCAGCCCCGGGCGGGGGTCCGACGAGCAGTTCTTC	TRBV9	TRBJ2-1	14	TRBD2	NA
CASSKFSGGDGYTF	TGTGCCAGCAGCAAATTTTCTGGGGGCGATGGCTACACCTTC	TRBV7-9	TRBJ1-2	14	NA	once
CASSQSPGTANYGYTF	TGCGCCAGCAGCCAATCCCCAGGGACAGCCAACTATGGCTACACCTTC	TRBV4-1	TRBJ1-2	16	TRBD1	NA
CATQIYGYTF	TGTGCCACACAGATCTATGGCTACACCTTC	TRBV6-5	TRBJ1-2	10	NA	NA
CASSYSARGAAFF	TGTGCCAGCAGTTACTCAGCCAGGGGCGCGGCTTTCTTT	TRBV6-2/TRBV6-3	TRBJ1-1	13	NA	few
CATSRPDRVGELFF	TGTGCCACCAGCAGACCCGACAGGGTCGGGGAGCTGTTTTTT	TRBV15	TRBJ2-2	14	TRBD1	NA
CASSPEQQAFF	TGTGCCAGCAGCCCGGAACAGCAAGCTTTCTTT	TRBV11-2	TRBJ1-1	11	NA	NA
CASIPRASGSYNEQFF	TGTGCCAGCATCCCTCGGGCTAGCGGGAGCTACAATGAGCAGTTCTTC	TRBV27	TRBJ2-1	16	TRBD2	NA
CASSAGGWQETQYF	TGTGCCAGCAGCGCCGGCGGGTGGCAAGAGACCCAGTACTTC	TRBV9	TRBJ2-5	14	NA	NA
CASSFEAGRGQKLFF	TGTGCCAGCAGCTTCGAGGCGGGCAGGGGGCAAAAACTGTTTTTT	TRBV7-2	TRBJ1-4	15	TRBD1	once
CASRNLGLAENYEQYF	TGTGCCAGCAGAAACCTAGGACTAGCGGAAAACTACGAGCAGTACTTC	TRBV27	TRBJ2-7	16	TRBD2	NA
CASSGQGSNQPQHF	TGTGCCAGCAGTGGGCAGGGTAGCAATCAGCCCCAGCATTTT	TRBV2	TRBJ1-5	14	NA	NA
CASSLAGGNYEQYF	TGTGCCAGCAGCCTGGCTGGGGGGAACTACGAGCAGTACTTC	TRBV5-5	TRBJ2-7	14	NA	NA
CASRPTGGDYGYTF	TGTGCCAGCAGACCGACAGGGGGGGACTATGGCTACACCTTC	TRBV6-5	TRBJ1-2	14	TRBD1	NA
CASSLQSYEQYF	TGTGCCAGCAGCTTACAGTCCTACGAGCAGTACTTC	TRBV13	TRBJ2-7	12	NA	NA